This TCR beta chain appears in the sequencing data of a study of CD4 T cells in relation to SARS-CoV-2 and coronaviruses. CD4+ T cells from unexposed donors were obtained before the COVID-19 pandemic (2011-2018). Trimming took off 3 bases at V and 6 bases at J, with 11 bases between the two ends. The CDR3 is made up of 13 amino acids. Looked up from germline, CDR1 is WSHSY and CDR2 is SAAADI. Libraries were prepared by immunoSEQ multiplex PCR; TCRdb keeps only in-frame clonotypes and omits some of them. The table has around 69,000 clones, roughly 93% seen once. The chain uses TRBV10-2 and TRBJ1-2; a possible D gene is TRBD1 (5 bases). This TCR came from a human donor in good health. The sequenced material came from naive CD4+ T cells from PBMCs. As to subset: naive CD4+ T cells isolated by negative enrichment. The CDR3 DNA is TGCGCCAGCAGTGAATGGGGGAATGATGGCTACACCTTC. Translated: CASSEWGNDGYTF.